These 13 T cell receptor beta chains originate from one sample sequenced in a study of regulatory and conventional T cells in RAG deficiency. Only in-frame clones appear in the TCRdb table, and some are missing; sequencing was by immunoSEQ multiplex PCR. The table lists roughly 29,000 clones, roughly 96% of them singletons. Blood CD4+ CD25-low CD127-high conventional T cells supplied the genomic DNA template. The same data also went into a second study, on regulatory T cells. As reported in that work: The PCR used 52 TRBV and 13 TRBJ primers.

The sample was CD25- CD4+ T cells sorted from blood. Receptors were obtained from a human donor in good health.

This chain uses TRBV5-1 with TRBJ2-5; maybe TRBD1 (6 bases). The CDR3 totals 14 residues. The germline gives CDR1 SGHRS, CDR2 YFSETQ. V gave up 2 bases and J gave up 2 bases, with 10 bases separating them. The CDR3: CASSFQTGQETQYF. For the CDR3, the DNA is TGCGCCAGCAGCTTCCAGACAGGACAAGAGACCCAGTACTTC. Using reference TRBV5-1 and TRBJ2-5 for the parts outside the CDR3, the full variable domain is KAGVTQTPRYLIKTRGQQVTLSCSPISGHRSVSWYQQTPGQGLQFLFEYFSETQRNKGNFPGRFSGRQFSNSRSEMNVSTLELGDSALYLCASSFQTGQETQYFGPGTRLLVL.

The gene calls are TRBV6-5 and TRBJ1-5; no clear D. This CDR3 spans 15 amino acids. Trimming removed 4 bases from V and 4 bases from J, with 14 bases in between. The germline CDR1 and CDR2 sequences are MNHEY and SVGAGI. CDR3 DNA sequence: TGTGCCAGCAGTTTTTCGGGGATTGGGAATCAGCCCCAGCATTTT. It specifies CASSFSGIGNQPQHF.

This chain connects TRBV6-1 to TRBJ1-5; D is undetermined. V was shortened by 1 base and J by 0 bases, with 10 bases between the two germline ends. There are 16 residues in the CDR3. Germline loops: CDR1 MNHNS, CDR2 SASEGT. The chain's CDR3 is CASSEVRGYSNQPQHF. CDR3 bases: TGTGCCAGCAGTGAAGTAAGAGGATATAGCAATCAGCCCCAGCATTTT.

Here the CDR3 DNA reads TGCAGCGTTGGGGGACAGTCTGGATGGAGTGAGCAGTTCTTC. It encodes CSVGGQSGWSEQFF. The chain employs TRBV29-1 and TRBJ2-1; 7 nucleotides align to TRBD1. The germline gives CDR1 SQVTM, CDR2 ANQGSEA. The CDR3 consists of 14 residues. Trimming cost V 4 bases and J 9 bases; bases outside gene matches: 12.

The CDR3 DNA reads as TGTGCCAGCAGCTTAACCCGGGACAGTGGTGATGGCTACACCTTC. Encoded protein: CASSLTRDSGDGYTF. J is TRBJ1-2 and V is TRBV7-3; TRBD1 matches 7 bases. V lost 0 bases to trimming and J lost 6 bases; unmatched junction nucleotides: 7. From germline, CDR1 is SGHTA and CDR2 FQGTGA. This CDR3 has 15 amino acids.

The chain combines TRBV7-8 with TRBJ1-2, with TRBD1 identical over 7 bases. This CDR3 region has 13 residues. V lost 2 bases to trimming and J lost 6 bases; unmatched junction nucleotides: 3. Germline V gene data show CDR1 as SGHVS and CDR2 as FQNEAQ. The CDR3 sequence: CASSLPTGDGYTF. The CDR3 nucleotides read TGTGCCAGCAGCTTACCCACAGGGGATGGCTACACCTTC.

This clone occurred a few times. The gene calls are TRBV25-1 and TRBJ1-3; no clear D. The CDR3 spans 14 residues. Trimming shortened V by 4 bases and J by 0 bases, and 7 bases separated the two germline ends. Germline assignment: CDR1 MGHDK and CDR2 SYGVNS. The CDR3 DNA reads TGTGCCAGCAGTGTTACTAGCTCTGGAAACACCATATATTTT. This encodes CASSVTSSGNTIYF. Complete variable domain (other parts from reference TRBV25-1 and TRBJ1-3): EADIYQTPRYLVIGTGKKITLECSQTMGHDKMYWYQQDPGMELHLIHYSYGVNSTEKGDLSSESTVSRIRTEHFPLTLESARPSHTSQYLCASSVTSSGNTIYFGEGSWLTVV.

The chain couples TRBV19 to TRBJ2-2; tentative D call: TRBD1 (5 bases). The CDR3 covers 13 residues. The V gene lost 4 bases and the J gene lost 4 bases, with 7 bases spanning the gap. Germline CDR1 and CDR2: LNHDA and SQIVND (reference sequence). The CDR3 nucleotides are TGTGCCAGTAGTAGTCAGGGCACCGGGGAGCTGTTTTTT. Amino acids: CASSSQGTGELFF.

The chain uses TRBV5-1 and TRBJ2-5, with a possible D match to TRBD1 (5 bases). V lost 1 base, J lost 5 bases, and 18 bases lay in between. The germline V gene encodes CDR1 SGHRS and CDR2 YFSETQ. The CDR3 runs 16 residues. CDR3 nucleotide sequence: TGCGCCAGCAGCTTGCGGGCAGGGTGGGGTGTGGAGACCCAGTACTTC. It encodes CASSLRAGWGVETQYF. Supplemented by reference TRBV5-1 and TRBJ2-5, the full variable domain reads KAGVTQTPRYLIKTRGQQVTLSCSPISGHRSVSWYQQTPGQGLQFLFEYFSETQRNKGNFPGRFSGRQFSNSRSEMNVSTLELGDSALYLCASSLRAGWGVETQYFGPGTRLLVL.

The CDR3 here is CASSQVRDYEQYF. In nucleotides, the CDR3 is TGTGCCAGCAGCCAGGTGAGGGACTACGAGCAGTACTTC. The chain is built from TRBV4-2 and TRBJ2-7; TRBD2 is a possible D gene (5 bases). CDR1 is LGHNA and CDR2 is YNFKEQ in the germline V gene. V was shortened by 3 bases and J by 3 bases, with 9 bases between the two germline ends. The CDR3 covers 13 residues.

The chain carries TRBV6-6 and TRBJ2-7; a possible D gene is TRBD1 (6 bases). From germline, CDR1 is MNHNY and CDR2 SVGAGI (reference sequence). This CDR3 is 14 amino acids long. V gave up 4 bases and J gave up 5 bases, with 15 bases separating them. The chain's CDR3 is CASSSQGRGHEQYF. CDR3 coding DNA: TGTGCCAGCAGTTCCCAGGGGCGCGGCCACGAGCAGTACTTC.

V and J are TRBV7-6 and TRBJ2-1, with TRBD2 matching over 10 bases. V shed 2 bases and J 2 bases; nucleotides not matched to a gene: 3. Germline CDR1 SGHVS, CDR2 FNYEAQ. The CDR3 sequence is 16 residues long. The CDR3 loop reads CASSLKLAGTYNEQFF. CDR3 coding DNA: TGTGCCAGCAGCTTAAAACTAGCGGGGACCTACAATGAGCAGTTCTTC.

CDR3 in DNA: TGCGCCAGCAGCTTGGGACTAGCGGGGGGGCCCGGGGGCGCCCAGTACTTC. Residues: CASSLGLAGGPGGAQYF. This chain connects TRBV5-1 to TRBJ2-5, with 14 bases lining up with TRBD2. Losses at the gene ends were 0 bases for V and 9 bases for J; bases not matched to a gene: 10. Germline V gene data show CDR1 as SGHRS and CDR2 as YFSETQ. This CDR3 has 17 amino acids.